This T cell receptor beta chain appears in the sequencing data of a study of blood T cell repertoires in COVID-19. About the research overall: Both acute and convalescent COVID-19 samples were obtained from the United States, Italy and Spain.

Participants came from 24 US areas, aged roughly 18 to 95 years. Clinical histories supplied by participants themselves formed the basis of cohort assignment. The recovered donors of Cohort 3 showed two negative PCRs, clearance, or symptom resolution. Clones were read by immunoSEQ multiplex PCR, and TCRdb kept only the in-frame ones, dropping some. The repertoire holds about 160,000 clones, with roughly 84% as singletons. Trimming took off 1 base at V and 2 bases at J, with 6 bases between the two ends. The length of the CDR3 is 15 residues. Germline CDR1 and CDR2: ENHRY and SYGVKD. The chain is built from TRBV10-3 and TRBJ2-6, with D perhaps matching TRBD2 (5 bases). This TCR was recovered from a man between 60 and 70 years old who had recovered from COVID-19. The sequenced sample consisted of PBMCs or T cells enriched from blood (not recorded which). CDR3 loop: CAISEFGAGANVLTF. The CDR3 bases are TGTGCCATCAGTGAGTTCGGGGCTGGGGCCAACGTCCTGACTTTC.